Given below is one TCR beta chain in context. This sample is part of a study of blood T cell repertoires in COVID-19. Measured with immunoSEQ multiplex PCR; TCRdb has only the in-frame clones, and not every one. The sample comprises some 300,000 clones, roughly 91% of which are singletons, and around 2% rests with the top ten. Individuals drawn from 24 US areas were roughly 18 to 95 years old. CDR1 and CDR2 (germline): MNHEY, SVGAGI. This CDR3 has 15 residues. The J segment lost 0 bases and the V segment lost 6 bases, leaving 4 bases of the junction unmatched. The sample taken for sequencing was PBMCs or T cells enriched from blood (not recorded which). The TCR comes from a woman aged 55-75 years in a cohort exposed to, infected with or recovered from COVID-19 (not recorded which). The genes are TRBV6-5 and TRBJ2-2, with TRBD1 identical over 7 bases. The CDR3 spells CASRNRGANTGELFF. The DNA of the CDR3 is TGTGCCAGCAGAAACAGGGGCGCGAACACCGGGGAGCTGTTTTTT.